This TCR beta chain was captured in a study of blood T cell repertoires in COVID-19. Overall study: T cells, B-cell-depleted T cells, or PBMCs supplied cDNA or gDNA.

Trimming removed 3 bases from V and 5 bases from J, with 14 bases in between. The CDR3 totals 15 residues. Germline V gene lookup returns CDR1 LNHDA and CDR2 SQIVND (reference sequence). This table comes from immunoSEQ multiplex PCR, and its TCRdb copy is limited to in-frame clones, with some not included. This sample has 35,000 to 45,000 clones, with approximately 80% found just once. This rearrangement joins TRBV19 to TRBJ1-5; D gene uncertain. The specimen was peripheral blood. This clonotype was sampled from a human donor in a cohort sampled during active or convalescent COVID-19. The donor label of this sample is uncertain. The CDR3 loop reads CASSIRRGGDQPQHF. CDR3 DNA: TGTGCCAGTAGTATTCGTCGGGGTGGAGATCAGCCCCAGCATTTT.